This T cell receptor beta chain was profiled in a study of blood T cell repertoires in COVID-19. Study-wide context: There were acute and convalescent COVID-19 samples, and they came from the United States, Italy and Spain. The cDNA or gDNA used as material had been derived from T cells, B-cell-depleted T cells, or PBMCs.

This clone is termed medium-sized. CDR1 and CDR2 from the germline V gene are SGHDT and YYEEEE. V was clipped by 2 bases and J by 0 bases, with 9 bases between them. The length of the CDR3 is 14 residues. Authors' methods: The assay estimated nucleated cells by amplifying reference gene primers. The protocol was immunoSEQ multiplex PCR, while the TCRdb copy is restricted to in-frame clones and leaves out a portion. The V and J calls and clone size are taken from that table; D and trimming were inferred from the DNA. The sample lists some 100,000 clones; 70% to 90% were seen once. This chain joins TRBV5-6 and TRBJ2-7, with no clear D. The specimen was peripheral blood. The sequence derives from an elderly woman with active COVID-19. The CDR3 coding sequence is TGTGCCAGCAGCTTAGATCCGGGCTCCTACGAGCAGTACTTC. It codes for CASSLDPGSYEQYF.